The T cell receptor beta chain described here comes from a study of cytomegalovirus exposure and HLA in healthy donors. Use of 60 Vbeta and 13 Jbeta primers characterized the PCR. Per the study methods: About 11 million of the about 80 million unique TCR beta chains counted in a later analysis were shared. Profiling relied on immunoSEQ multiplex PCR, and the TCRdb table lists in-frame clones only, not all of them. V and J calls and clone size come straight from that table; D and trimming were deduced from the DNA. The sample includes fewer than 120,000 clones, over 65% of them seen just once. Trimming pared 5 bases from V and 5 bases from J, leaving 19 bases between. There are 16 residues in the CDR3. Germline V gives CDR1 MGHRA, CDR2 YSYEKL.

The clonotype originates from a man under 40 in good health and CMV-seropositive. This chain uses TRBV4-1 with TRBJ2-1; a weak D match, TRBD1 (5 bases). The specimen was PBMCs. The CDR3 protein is CASSTDPGQGNNEQFF. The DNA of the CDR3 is TGCGCCAGCAGCACGGACCCAGGGCAGGGAAACAATGAGCAGTTCTTC.